The clone carrying this T cell receptor (beta chain) has ten or more counts. Its antigen is not known. The V gene lost 5 bases and the J gene lost 3 bases, with 12 bases spanning the gap. This CDR3 region has 13 residues. Germline V gene lookup returns CDR1 SGHRS and CDR2 YFSETQ. The data derive from a study of response to subunit inactivated influenza vaccine. Notes on the study in general: The study's authors posited that every seasonal influenza vaccination enlists few new T cells.

TCRdb re-called the RT-PCR reads through MiXCR, storing one row per CDR3 protein. The sample has 550,000 to 650,000 distinct CDR3 sequences, about 10% seen once. Sequencing was performed on PBMCs from blood, taken on the day of vaccination. This chain joins TRBV5-1 and TRBJ2-7; the D gene is possibly TRBD2 (6 bases). The receptor comes from a man in his fifties who received an inactivated influenza vaccine. CDR3 coding DNA: TGCGCCAGCAGAAAGACCGGGAGCTACGAGCAGTACTTC. Translation gives CASRKTGSYEQYF. Full variable domain (outside the CDR3, taken from reference TRBV5-1 and TRBJ2-7): KAGVTQTPRYLIKTRGQQVTLSCSPISGHRSVSWYQQTPGQGLQFLFEYFSETQRNKGNFPGRFSGRQFSNSRSEMNVSTLELGDSALYLCASRKTGSYEQYFGPGTRLTVT.